Sequencing of this T cell receptor (beta chain) was carried out in a study of T cell repertoires in ileal Crohn's disease. Notes on the study in general: Sorted CD8 T cells held more high-frequency clones than CD4. Endoscopic recurrence occurred in every patient whose clonality exceeded 26.8%. Compared with non-smokers, active smokers at surgery showed more clonal expansions.

Using immunoSEQ multiplex PCR, the repertoire was profiled, and TCRdb retains in-frame clones only, with some absent. The table lists around 9,000 clones, around 81% of them singletons, with about 4.4% in the top ten. V gave up 3 bases and J gave up 5 bases; unmatched junction bases: 7. This CDR3 comprises 15 residues. The V gene's germline CDR1 is KGHSH and CDR2 LQKENI. A word on this clone: Antigen specificity is unknown.

The sequence derives from an adult with Crohn's disease. The sample was ileal tissue. V usage is TRBV18 and J usage is TRBJ2-7, with TRBD1 matching over 10 bases. CDR3 protein: CASSPWDRGVHEQYF. For the CDR3, the DNA is TGTGCCAGCTCACCGTGGGACAGGGGCGTCCACGAGCAGTACTTC.